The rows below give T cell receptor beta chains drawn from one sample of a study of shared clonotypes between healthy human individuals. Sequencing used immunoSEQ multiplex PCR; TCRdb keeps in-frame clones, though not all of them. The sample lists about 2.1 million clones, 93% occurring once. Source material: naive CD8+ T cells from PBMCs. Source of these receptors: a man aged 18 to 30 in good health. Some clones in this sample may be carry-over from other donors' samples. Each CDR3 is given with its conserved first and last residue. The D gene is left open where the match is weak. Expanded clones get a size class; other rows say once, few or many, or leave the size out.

TGCAGCGTTGAAGGGTTGGGAGACAGGGCCGCCCCACTCTATGGCTACACCTTC	CSVEGLGDRAAPLYGYTF	TRBJ1-2	-	TRBV29-1	TRBD1
TGTGCCAGCAGCTTATTAGGGGGAGTCGCAGAGACCCAGTACTTC	CASSLLGGVAETQYF	TRBJ2-5	-	TRBV7-6	-
TGTGCCAGCAGCCATACAGGGAGGAATCAGCCCCAGCATTTT	CASSHTGRNQPQHF	TRBJ1-5	-	TRBV2	-
TGTGCCAGCAGTGAGATCGGGGGGCAAGTGAACACTGAAGCTTTCTTT	CASSEIGGQVNTEAFF	TRBJ1-1	once	TRBV2	-
TGTGCCAGCAGCTCCATCCTTTGGGCGGGTAATTCACCCCTCCACTTT	CASSSILWAGNSPLHF	TRBJ1-6	-	TRBV28	-
TGCGCCAGCAGCCCGGATCTTTTGATGGGGCGAATTCAGGGCTACACCTTC	CASSPDLLMGRIQGYTF	TRBJ1-2	-	TRBV5-1	-
TGTGCCAGCAGTTACGGGCTGGGAACCTACGAGCAGTACTTC	CASSYGLGTYEQYF	TRBJ2-7	-	TRBV6-6	-
TGTGCCAGCAGTATAAGGACAGGGACGGGCACTGAAGCTTTCTTT	CASSIRTGTGTEAFF	TRBJ1-1	-	TRBV28	TRBD1
TGTGCCAGCAGCCCCTGGACAGGCTTCTCCTACGAGCAGTACTTC	CASSPWTGFSYEQYF	TRBJ2-7	-	TRBV7-2	TRBD1
TGTGCCAGCAGCTTATACGGGGGCACTGAAGCTTTCTTT	CASSLYGGTEAFF	TRBJ1-1	-	TRBV7-3	-
TGTGCCAGCAGCTTAGTTCGGGGGGCGGGTGAAGCTTTCTTT	CASSLVRGAGEAFF	TRBJ1-1	-	TRBV11-2	-
TGTGCCAGCACCCATAGGCGCTCCTACAATGAGCAGTTCTTC	CASTHRRSYNEQFF	TRBJ2-1	-	TRBV7-8	-
TGTGCCAGCAGCTTTGGGCGCTCCTACGAGCAGTACTTC	CASSFGRSYEQYF	TRBJ2-7	-	TRBV11-2	-
TGTGCCAGCAGTGTACGGGACAGGGGACCCTACGAGCAGTACTTC	CASSVRDRGPYEQYF	TRBJ2-7	-	TRBV27	TRBD1
TGTGCCATCAGATGGGGGGCTGGGGAGCAGTACTTC	CAIRWGAGEQYF	TRBJ2-7	-	TRBV10-3	-
TGTGCCAGCAGCTACGGGACAGGGCAAGAGACCCAGTACTTC	CASSYGTGQETQYF	TRBJ2-5	-	TRBV7-8	TRBD1
TGTGCCAGCAGTTTGATTAGCGGGCGATACGAGCAGTACTTC	CASSLISGRYEQYF	TRBJ2-7	-	TRBV28	TRBD2
TGTGCCAGCAGCGGACAGGGACAATACGAGCAGTACTTC	CASSGQGQYEQYF	TRBJ2-7	once	TRBV25-1	TRBD1
TGCGCCAGCAGCCAAAAAGTGAGCGGGAGTGGCTACAATGAGCAGTTCTTC	CASSQKVSGSGYNEQFF	TRBJ2-1	-	TRBV4-3	TRBD2
TGTGCTAGTGCCCTGACAGGGGAAGAGACCCAGTACTTC	CASALTGEETQYF	TRBJ2-5	-	TRBV12-5	TRBD1
TGTGCCAGCAGCTTAGTCCCAGACAGGGTAGATACGCAGTATTTT	CASSLVPDRVDTQYF	TRBJ2-3	-	TRBV11-2	TRBD1